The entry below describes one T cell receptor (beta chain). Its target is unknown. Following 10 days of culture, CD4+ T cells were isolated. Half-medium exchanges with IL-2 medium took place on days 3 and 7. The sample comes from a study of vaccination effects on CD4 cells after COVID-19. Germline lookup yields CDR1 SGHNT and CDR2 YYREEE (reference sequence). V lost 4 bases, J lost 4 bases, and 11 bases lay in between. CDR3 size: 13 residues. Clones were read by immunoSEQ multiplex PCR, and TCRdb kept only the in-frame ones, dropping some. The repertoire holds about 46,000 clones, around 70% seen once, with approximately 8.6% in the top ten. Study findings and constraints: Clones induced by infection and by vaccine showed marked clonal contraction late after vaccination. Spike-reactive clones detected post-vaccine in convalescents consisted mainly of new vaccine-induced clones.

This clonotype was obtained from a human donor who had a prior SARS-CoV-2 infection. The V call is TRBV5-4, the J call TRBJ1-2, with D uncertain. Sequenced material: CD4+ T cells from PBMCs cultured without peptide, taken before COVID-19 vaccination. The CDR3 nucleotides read TGTGCCAGCAGCGTGGACGGCACCTATGGCTACACCTTC. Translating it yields CASSVDGTYGYTF.